This TCR beta chain was recovered during a study of patients and donors after allogeneic stem cell transplantation. Via MiXCR, TCRdb re-called the RT-PCR reads, giving one row per CDR3 protein. The sample has about 200,000 distinct CDR3 sequences; around 41% are singletons. V dropped 3 bases and J dropped 2; count of bases not matched to a gene: 6. Germline V gives CDR1 SGHTA, CDR2 FQGNSA. The CDR3 is 15 residues long. The chain recombines TRBV7-2 with TRBJ1-1; 7 bases align to TRBD1. The sequenced material came from blood, either unsorted or a sorted T cell fraction (not recorded which). The sequence derives from a human donor who was either an allogeneic HSCT recipient or a stem cell or donor lymphocyte infusion donor (not recorded which). It is not recorded whose cells these are; they may come from a transplant donor. CDR3 region: CASSFYRGLNTEAFF. CDR3 in DNA: TGTGCCAGCAGCTTTTACAGGGGCTTAAACACTGAAGCTTTCTTT.